Sequencing of this TCR beta chain was carried out in a study of CD8+ T cells in alopecia areata (dated by TCRdb to between 2018 and 2020). Background on the whole study: Treated patients were enrolled in an open-label pilot trial of oral tofacitinib at 5 to 10 mg twice daily for moderate-to-severe alopecia areata. Patients received tofacitinib for 6 to 18 months and were then followed off drug for 6 months to check for delayed response and recurrence. High-throughput TCRbeta sequencing was used to examine T cell clonal expansion in alopecia areata in both the C3H/HeJ mouse model and human patients. Scalp tissue and sorted CD4+ and CD8+ peripheral blood T cells from patchy and totalis/universalis alopecia areata patients and from healthy controls were covered by human TCRbeta sequencing. Biopsies were taken from tofacitinib-treated patients at baseline and again at 4 and 24 weeks into treatment, and several of those patients also had a later scalp biopsy. Scalp clonality was compared among normal scalp (n=4), patchy alopecia areata scalp (n=8), and alopecia totalis/universalis scalp (n=8). RNA was obtained with the PAXgene miRNA kit for fixed scalp, the miRNeasy kit for PBMCs, and the RNeasy kit for mouse skin. TCRbeta CDR3 regions were amplified by immunoSEQ multiplex PCR using 35 Vbeta forward and 13 Jbeta reverse primers. Paper-wide results and their limitations: Resident alphabeta T cells in normal human skin are also sequenced, complicating scalp TCR repertoire analysis, unlike mouse skin dominated by gammadelta T cells. Compared with normal scalp, lesional scalp, particularly in alopecia totalis/universalis, had higher clonality and more expanded CD8+ clones, which suggests antigenic drive. Compared with mice, TCR sequences shared between patients were less clear, possibly partly because of HLA diversity across the patient population.

Reading the label with the study, this specimen's time point is: baseline before oral tofacitinib. Lesional scalp punch biopsies and peripheral blood were obtained from alopecia areata patients. After PBMCs were isolated by density centrifugation and stained for CD3, CD4 and CD8, a FACSAria was used to sort CD4+ and CD8+ T cells. The library was obtained by the immunoSEQ multiplex PCR assay. To provide template for TCR sequencing, every sample had RNA extracted and reverse transcribed into cDNA. First-strand cDNA was synthesized using SuperScript III with a 2:1 mix of oligo-dT and random hexamers. Amplification bias was assessed with a synthetic immune receptor repertoire, and residual bias was removed computationally. The paper's processing steps were these. Raw reads were preprocessed to remove errors, and CDR3 was defined according to IMGT conventions as the region from the conserved cysteine to phenylalanine. To get clonality, Shannon entropy was normalized by log2 of the number of productive unique TCRs and the result was subtracted from 1. Scalp TCRbeta sequences were cross-referenced with sorted blood CD4 and CD8 repertoires so that the CD4 or CD8 identity of scalp clones could be inferred. TCRdb took this table from immuneACCESS and kept in-frame rearrangements with V and J called. Such tables lack part of the clones; where checked against another copy, unresolved V genes explain under half of the gap, and the rest is unexplained. The V and J calls and the clone size are those of that table, but D and trimming were determined from the DNA. The sample table shows under 250,000 clones, and 57% are seen once. More than 0.4% of the sample lies in the top ten.

The CDR3 runs 11 residues from the cysteine to the phenylalanine. The CDR3 DNA has 33 bases and is translated from base 1. CDR1 and CDR2, looked up from the germline V gene (reference sequence), are MNHEY and SMNVEV. On this clone itself: The antigen it recognizes is unknown. No quality values exist for individual bases; no much larger clone is one base distant.

The sequence is built from TRBV27 and TRBJ1-2, with the D gene too uncertain to name. The TCR comes from a human donor with alopecia areata. The source material was CD4+ T cells sorted from blood, sampled at week 0. The nucleotide sequence reads as follows: TGTGCTGAATGGGGTGGCTATGGCTACACCTTC. Its protein reads: CAEWGGYGYTF.